This passage covers 31 T cell receptor beta chains from one sample sequenced in a study of blood T cell repertoires in COVID-19 (dated by TCRdb to 2019 to 2021). Library preparation employed the immunoSEQ multiplex PCR assay. Not all clones reach the TCRdb copy of this immuneACCESS table, which keeps in-frame sequences only. Checked studies attribute under half of the gap to unresolved V genes and leave the rest unexplained. Across this sample there are about 400,000 clones, with roughly 87% seen only once. The ten largest clones add up to almost 2% of the sample. Material for sequencing was PBMCs or T cells enriched from blood (not recorded which). The receptor source for this set is a woman in her late teens or twenties with acute COVID-19.

Notes on this clone: A much larger clone differs by one base, so this may be a read error. The rearrangement uses TRBV10-3 and TRBJ1-2, with a possible D match to TRBD1 (6 bases). The CDR3 runs to 13 residues. Germline V gene sequence: CDR1 ENHRY, CDR2 SYGVKD. With 2 bases removed from V and 2 bases from J, the gap between germline ends came to 6 bases. In DNA form, the CDR3 reads TGTGCCATCAGTGAGGACAGGAACTATGGCTACACCTTC. Translating gives CAISEDRNYGYTF.

The V call is TRBV6-2 or TRBV6-3, the J call TRBJ2-3; 9 positions agree with TRBD2. V dropped 0 bases and J dropped 1; count of bases not matched to a gene: 5. CDR1 MNHEY and CDR2 SVGEGT come from the germline V gene. This CDR3 spans 17 amino acids. CDR3 region: CASSYSRLAEGTDTQYF. As DNA, the CDR3 is TGTGCCAGCAGTTACTCCCGACTAGCGGAGGGCACAGATACGCAGTATTTT.

The chain joins TRBV6-1 to TRBJ2-1; TRBD2 aligns across 9 bases. This CDR3 is built from 16 residues. V trimming: 3 bases; J trimming: 2 bases; junction bases outside the gene matches: 5. CDR1 is MNHNS and CDR2 is SASEGT in the germline V gene. The CDR3 nucleotides read TGTGCCAGCAGTGAGGCTAGCGGGATTCCCTACAATGAGCAGTTCTTC. Amino acids: CASSEASGIPYNEQFF.

The rearrangement joins TRBV28 to TRBJ2-7; 7 nucleotides match TRBD1. V was pared by 6 bases and J by 5 bases, with 7 bases of the junction left unmatched. CDR3 length: 13 amino acids. The germline V gene has CDR1 MDHEN and CDR2 SYDVKM. The CDR3 protein is CASSETGYHEQYF. Here the CDR3 DNA reads TGTGCCAGCAGCGAGACAGGGTACCACGAGCAGTACTTC.

The chain links TRBV7-9 to TRBJ1-3, with D perhaps matching TRBD1 (5 bases). This CDR3 contains 17 residues. V dropped 5 bases and J dropped 0 bases, with 17 bases sitting between them. Per germline, CDR1 SEHNR and CDR2 FQNEAQ (reference sequence). CDR3 sequence reads: CASSLSSRGVSGNTIYF. In DNA, the CDR3 is TGTGCCAGCAGCCTAAGTTCCCGGGGGGTCTCTGGAAACACCATATATTTT.

The rearrangement links TRBV7-2 to TRBJ2-3; 11 bases agree with TRBD2. From germline, CDR1 is SGHTA and CDR2 FQGNSA. The ends lost 2 bases at V and 2 bases at J; junction bases unmatched: 9. This CDR3 spans 18 amino acids. In DNA, the CDR3 is TGTGCCAGCAGCTTAAACCGAGGGACTAGCGGACACACAGATACGCAGTATTTT. It is translated as CASSLNRGTSGHTDTQYF.

The V and J genes are TRBV7-2 and TRBJ2-1; no firm D call. The germline gives CDR1 SGHTA, CDR2 FQGNSA. The V and J ends lost 5 bases and 0 bases respectively, with 11 bases between them. This CDR3 is built from 15 residues. The CDR3 is CASSDRLSSYNEQFF. DNA of the CDR3: TGTGCCAGCAGCGACCGACTTAGCTCCTACAATGAGCAGTTCTTC.

The CDR3, as DNA: TGTGCCAGCTCACCCCTTGGGGGGGTCATGAACACTGAAGCTTTCTTT. The encoded protein is CASSPLGGVMNTEAFF. The gene calls are TRBV18 and TRBJ1-1, with D possibly being TRBD1 (5 bases). This CDR3 is built from 16 residues. The germline V gene has CDR1 KGHSH and CDR2 LQKENI. The ends were cut back, 3 bases at V and 0 bases at J, with 14 bases in the middle.

The CDR3 is CASSNGGGPQETQYF. In DNA, the CDR3 is TGTGCCAGCAGCAACGGCGGGGGCCCGCAAGAGACCCAGTACTTC. The chain recombines TRBV7-3 with TRBJ2-5; possibly TRBD2 for D (7 bases). The CDR3 length is 15 residues. CDR1 is SGHTA, CDR2 FQGTGA, per germline. The ends were cut back, 5 bases at V and 2 bases at J, with 15 bases in the middle. Together with reference TRBV7-3 and TRBJ2-5, the CDR3 gives the full variable domain: GAGVSQTPSNKVTEKGKYVELRCDPISGHTALYWYRQSLGQGPEFLIYFQGTGAADDSGLPNDRFFAVRPEGSVSTLKIQRTERGDSAVYLCASSNGGGPQETQYFGPGTRLLVL.

The rearrangement joins TRBV7-8 to TRBJ1-1; D perhaps matches TRBD1 (5 bases). Germline CDR1 and CDR2: SGHVS and FQNEAQ. The CDR3 runs 15 residues. Deletions cut 5 bases from V and 3 bases from J, with 16 bases between. The CDR3 DNA reads TGTGCCAGCAGCCAGCTGGGGCAGGGATACACTGAAGCTTTCTTT. Translation gives CASSQLGQGYTEAFF.

The chain carries TRBV27 and TRBJ2-5; 9 bases fit TRBD1. Losses at the gene ends were 10 bases for V and 5 bases for J; bases not matched to a gene: 14. The germline V gene has CDR1 MNHEY and CDR2 SMNVEV (reference sequence). The CDR3 covers 15 residues. The CDR3 sequence is CANPRGDRESETQYF. Written as DNA, the CDR3 is TGTGCCAACCCGCGCGGGGACAGGGAGAGCGAGACCCAGTACTTC.

The CDR3 protein is CASSVFSGDETQYF. CDR3 DNA: TGTGCCAGTAGTGTCTTTTCGGGGGATGAGACCCAGTACTTC. The chain uses TRBV19 and TRBJ2-5; TRBD2 might be the D (6 bases). This CDR3 region has 14 residues. The germline gives CDR1 LNHDA, CDR2 SQIVND (reference sequence). V lost 5 bases and J 5 bases, leaving 15 bases between the germline ends.

V and J are TRBV7-9 and TRBJ2-5; a possible D gene is TRBD1 (6 bases). CDR1 SEHNR and CDR2 FQNEAQ come from the germline V gene (reference sequence). CDR3 size: 13 residues. V lost 4 bases to trimming and J lost 5 bases, with 11 bases between them. The CDR3 DNA reads TGTGCCAGCAGCTACAGGGAAGGGGAGACCCAGTACTTC. Encoded protein: CASSYREGETQYF.

As to this clone: The sample holds other DNA sequences that translate to the same CDR3. The rearrangement uses TRBV19 and TRBJ1-1, with D possibly being TRBD1 (6 bases). The CDR3 has 14 amino acids. Between the trimmed V and J ends, which lost 3 bases and 1 base, there was a span of 9 bases. Germline values: CDR1 LNHDA, CDR2 SQIVND (reference sequence). The CDR3 sequence is CASSIGQSNTEAFF. DNA of the CDR3: TGTGCCAGTAGTATTGGACAGTCGAACACTGAAGCTTTCTTT.

J is TRBJ2-3 and V is TRBV2, with D perhaps matching TRBD1 (5 bases). Germline V lookup: CDR1 SNHLY, CDR2 FYNNEI. The CDR3 is made up of 14 amino acids. Trimming shortened V by 7 bases and J by 1 base, and 12 bases separated the two germline ends. CDR3 coding DNA: TGTGCCAGCACTCAGGGTGGGGGCACAGATACGCAGTATTTT. Protein product: CASTQGGGTDTQYF.

This chain connects TRBV5-1 to TRBJ2-2, with D maybe TRBD1 (6 bases). The CDR3 loop spans 14 amino acids. V lost 3 bases and J lost 7, with 13 bases in between. Germline V CDR1 and CDR2: SGHRS, YFSETQ. In nucleotides, the CDR3 is TGCGCCAGCAGCTCCTCGGACAGTTACGGGGAGCTGTTTTTT. Protein product: CASSSSDSYGELFF. Drawing the rest from reference TRBV5-1 and TRBJ2-2, the complete variable domain is KAGVTQTPRYLIKTRGQQVTLSCSPISGHRSVSWYQQTPGQGLQFLFEYFSETQRNKGNFPGRFSGRQFSNSRSEMNVSTLELGDSALYLCASSSSDSYGELFFGEGSRLTVL.

The V gene is TRBV18, the J gene TRBJ1-1, with D possibly matching TRBD1 (5 bases). V shed 0 bases and J shed 2 bases, with 10 bases lying between them. CDR3 size: 15 residues. Looked up from germline, CDR1 is KGHSH and CDR2 is LQKENI. The chain's CDR3 is CASSPPKTANTEAFF. Here the CDR3 DNA reads TGTGCCAGCTCACCACCGAAGACAGCAAACACTGAAGCTTTCTTT.

The J gene is TRBJ2-4, the V gene TRBV5-1, with 10 bases identical to TRBD1. There are 17 residues in the CDR3. Germline CDR1 is SGHRS and CDR2 is YFSETQ. V was pared by 4 bases and J by 2 bases, with 9 bases of the junction left unmatched. In nucleotides, the CDR3 is TGCGCCAGCAGCAGGGACCGGACAGGGGGTACCAAAAACATTCAGTACTTC. Protein product: CASSRDRTGGTKNIQYF.

The gene calls are TRBV7-9 and TRBJ2-7; 7 bases fit TRBD1. The CDR3 length is 14 residues. Germline lookup yields CDR1 SEHNR and CDR2 FQNEAQ (reference sequence). V lost 4 bases and J lost 4; bases outside the gene matches: 7. The CDR3 protein is CASSSEWTGYEQYF. CDR3 coding DNA: TGTGCCAGCAGCTCCGAATGGACAGGTTACGAGCAGTACTTC.

This clone has a handful of counts. The chain combines TRBV5-1 with TRBJ1-1; 7 bases line up with TRBD1. The ends lost 4 bases at V and 1 base at J; junction bases unmatched: 7. Germline V CDR1 and CDR2: SGHRS, YFSETQ. This CDR3 is 15 amino acids long. CDR3 loop: CASSPRTGPNTEAFF. In DNA form, the CDR3 reads TGCGCCAGCAGCCCCCGGACAGGACCGAACACTGAAGCTTTCTTT.

V and J are TRBV27 and TRBJ2-1, with D tentatively TRBD2 (6 bases). This CDR3 is built from 15 residues. Germline V CDR1 and CDR2: MNHEY, SMNVEV (reference sequence). V lost 3 bases and J lost 8, with 17 bases in between. This CDR3 is CASSFRWREADEQFF. CDR3 nucleotides: TGTGCCAGCAGTTTTCGATGGAGGGAGGCGGATGAGCAGTTCTTC.

V usage is TRBV7-9 and J usage is TRBJ1-1; D possibly corresponds to TRBD1 (5 bases). Trimming removed 5 bases at V and 5 bases at J, with 15 bases between. CDR1 SEHNR and CDR2 FQNEAQ come from the germline V gene (reference sequence). This CDR3 has 14 residues. The CDR3 DNA reads as TGTGCCAGCAGCCAAACGGCAGGGTTAACTGAAGCTTTCTTT. It codes for CASSQTAGLTEAFF.

V is TRBV10-1 and J is TRBJ2-5; TRBD2 agrees at 7 bases. The CDR3 totals 16 residues. V shed 2 bases and J 4 bases; nucleotides not matched to a gene: 10. Germline V gives CDR1 WNHNN, CDR2 SYGVQD (reference sequence). CDR3 protein: CASSEGGSISGETQYF. The DNA of the CDR3 is TGCGCCAGCAGTGAGGGCGGGAGTATTAGTGGAGAGACCCAGTACTTC.

A single count supports this clone. The chain joins TRBV19 to TRBJ2-1; TRBD1 aligns across 9 bases. After removal of 5 bases from V and 5 bases from J, the junction contained 10 bases not matched to a gene. Germline V gene sequence: CDR1 LNHDA, CDR2 SQIVND (reference sequence). The CDR3 is 16 amino acids. CDR3 loop: CASSPLRRTGDNEQFF. For the CDR3, the DNA is TGTGCCAGTAGTCCCCTCCGGAGGACAGGGGACAATGAGCAGTTCTTC.

The rearrangement uses TRBV15 and TRBJ2-5; a weak D match, TRBD1 (5 bases). The CDR3 totals 16 residues. V dropped 0 bases and J dropped 5 bases, with 16 bases sitting between them. Germline lookup yields CDR1 LNHNV and CDR2 YYDKDF (reference sequence). The CDR3 is CATSRDRQGSAETQYF. The CDR3 DNA reads TGTGCCACCAGCAGAGATAGGCAGGGAAGTGCGGAGACCCAGTACTTC. The full variable domain, its missing parts supplied by reference TRBV15 and TRBJ2-5, is DAMVIQNPRYQVTQFGKPVTLSCSQTLNHNVMYWYQQKSSQAPKLLFHYYDKDFNNEADTPDNFQSRRPNTSFCFLDIRSPGLGDTAMYLCATSRDRQGSAETQYFGPGTRLLVL.

V is TRBV6-4 and J is TRBJ2-1; 10 bases agree with TRBD1. The V segment lost 6 bases and the J segment 8 bases; nucleotides outside the gene matches: 7. Germline V CDR1 and CDR2: MRHNA, SNTAGT. CDR3 length: 14 residues. The CDR3 DNA follows: TGTGCCAGCAGCGCGGGACAGGGGAATGATGAGCAGTTCTTC. It encodes CASSAGQGNDEQFF.

The CDR3 DNA reads TGCGCCAGCAGGAGATCAGGGGGCGCGGGTCGCACTGAAGCTTTCTTT. This gives the protein CASRRSGGAGRTEAFF. V and J are TRBV5-1 and TRBJ1-1; the match to TRBD1 covers 8 bases. This CDR3 contains 16 residues. Germline CDR1 SGHRS, CDR2 YFSETQ. V was pared by 5 bases and J by 4 bases, with 13 bases of the junction left unmatched.

This rearrangement joins TRBV24-1 to TRBJ2-7, with 11 bases matching TRBD2. The CDR3 contains 16 residues. Trimming cost V 4 bases and J 2 bases; bases outside gene matches: 6. CDR1 is KGHDR, CDR2 SFDVKD, per germline. CDR3 in DNA: TGTGCCACCAGTGACGACGGGACTAGCGGAACCTACGAGCAGTACTTC. It specifies CATSDDGTSGTYEQYF.

The V call is TRBV6-2 or TRBV6-3, the J call TRBJ2-1; the match to TRBD2 covers 12 bases. Germline V gives CDR1 MNHEY, CDR2 SVGEGT. CDR3 length: 16 residues. Trimming cost V 2 bases and J 8 bases; bases outside gene matches: 7. For the CDR3, the DNA is TGTGCCAGCAGTTACGCCCCCGGGACTAGCGGGTATGAGCAGTTCTTC. Translated, it gives CASSYAPGTSGYEQFF.

Only one count was recorded for this clone. This chain links TRBV16 with TRBJ2-7; D remains ambiguous. The CDR3 covers 14 residues. V dropped 0 bases and J dropped 0 bases, with 6 bases sitting between them. Looked up from germline, CDR1 is KGHSY and CDR2 is FQNENV. DNA of the CDR3: TGTGCCAGCAGCCAATCTACGAGCTCCTACGAGCAGTACTTC. Its translation is CASSQSTSSYEQYF.

This chain connects TRBV7-9 to TRBJ2-7; D is perhaps TRBD1 (5 bases). The CDR3 runs 13 residues. Germline CDR1 SEHNR, CDR2 FQNEAQ (reference sequence). V was shortened by 5 bases and J by 2 bases, with 10 bases between the two germline ends. CDR3 nucleotides: TGTGCCAGCAGCAAGACAGAAACCTACGAGCAGTACTTC. It translates to CASSKTETYEQYF. Together with reference TRBV7-9 and TRBJ2-7, the CDR3 gives the full variable domain: DTGVSQNPRHKITKRGQNVTFRCDPISEHNRLYWYRQTLGQGPEFLTYFQNEAQLEKSRLLSDRFSAERPKGSFSTLEIQRTEQGDSAMYLCASSKTETYEQYFGPGTRLTVT.